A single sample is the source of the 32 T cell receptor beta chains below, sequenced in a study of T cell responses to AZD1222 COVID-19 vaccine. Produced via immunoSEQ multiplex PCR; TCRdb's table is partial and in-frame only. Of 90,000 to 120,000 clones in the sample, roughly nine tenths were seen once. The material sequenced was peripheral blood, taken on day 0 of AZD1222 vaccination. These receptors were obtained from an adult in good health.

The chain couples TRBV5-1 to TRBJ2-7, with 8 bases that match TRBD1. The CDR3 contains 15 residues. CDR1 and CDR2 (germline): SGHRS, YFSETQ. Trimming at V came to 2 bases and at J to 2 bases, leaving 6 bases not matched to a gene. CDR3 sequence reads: CASSLSQGATYEQYF. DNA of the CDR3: TGCGCCAGCAGCTTATCGCAGGGGGCGACCTACGAGCAGTACTTC. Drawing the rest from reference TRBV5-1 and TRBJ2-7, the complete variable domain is KAGVTQTPRYLIKTRGQQVTLSCSPISGHRSVSWYQQTPGQGLQFLFEYFSETQRNKGNFPGRFSGRQFSNSRSEMNVSTLELGDSALYLCASSLSQGATYEQYFGPGTRLTVT.

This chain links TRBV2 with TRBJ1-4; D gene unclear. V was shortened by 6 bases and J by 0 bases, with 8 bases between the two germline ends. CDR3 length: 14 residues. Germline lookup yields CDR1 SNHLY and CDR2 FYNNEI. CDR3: CASRDRSTNEKLFF. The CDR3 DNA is TGTGCCAGCAGGGACCGATCAACTAATGAAAAACTGTTTTTT.

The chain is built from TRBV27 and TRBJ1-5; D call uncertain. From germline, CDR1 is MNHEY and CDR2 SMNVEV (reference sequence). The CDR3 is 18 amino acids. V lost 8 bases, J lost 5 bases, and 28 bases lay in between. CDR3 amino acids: CASRNRLSGREEDQPQHF. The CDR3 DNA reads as TGTGCCAGCCGGAATAGGTTAAGTGGGAGAGAGGAAGATCAGCCCCAGCATTTT.

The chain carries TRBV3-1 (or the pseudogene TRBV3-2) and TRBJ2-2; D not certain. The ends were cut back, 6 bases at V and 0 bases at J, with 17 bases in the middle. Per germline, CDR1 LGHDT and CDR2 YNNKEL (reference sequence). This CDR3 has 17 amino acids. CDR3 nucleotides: TGTGCCAGCAGTCGCGACGGCAACCGAGCGAACACCGGGGAGCTGTTTTTT. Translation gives CASSRDGNRANTGELFF.

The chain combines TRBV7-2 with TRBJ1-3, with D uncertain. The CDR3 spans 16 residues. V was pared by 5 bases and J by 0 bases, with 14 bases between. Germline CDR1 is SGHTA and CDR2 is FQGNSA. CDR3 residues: CASSPRAGSSGNTIYF. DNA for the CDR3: TGTGCCAGCAGCCCCCGAGCGGGGTCCTCTGGAAACACCATATATTTT.

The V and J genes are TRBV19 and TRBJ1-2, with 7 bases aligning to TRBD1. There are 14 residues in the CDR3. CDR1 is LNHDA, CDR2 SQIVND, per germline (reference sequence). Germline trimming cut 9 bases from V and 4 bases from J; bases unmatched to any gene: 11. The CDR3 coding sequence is TGTGCCAGCCTCCGGGACAGCCGGCGCTATGGCTACACCTTC. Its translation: CASLRDSRRYGYTF.

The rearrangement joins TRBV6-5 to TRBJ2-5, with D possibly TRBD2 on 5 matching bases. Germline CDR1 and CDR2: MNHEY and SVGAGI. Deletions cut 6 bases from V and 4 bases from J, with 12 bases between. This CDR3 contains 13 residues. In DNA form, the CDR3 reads TGTGCCAGCAGCGCTCTGGGGAGAGAGACCCAGTACTTC. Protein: CASSALGRETQYF.

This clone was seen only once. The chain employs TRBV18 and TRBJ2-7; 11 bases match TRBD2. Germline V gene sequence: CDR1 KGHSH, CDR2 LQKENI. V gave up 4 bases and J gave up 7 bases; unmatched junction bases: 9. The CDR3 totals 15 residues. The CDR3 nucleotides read TGTGCCAGCTCACAGACTAGCGGGGTACAGGGTGAGCAGTACTTC. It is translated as CASSQTSGVQGEQYF.

The CDR3 protein is CAWSGTVYGYTF. DNA for the CDR3: TGTGCCTGGAGCGGGACAGTCTATGGCTACACCTTC. V gene TRBV30 combines with J gene TRBJ1-2; 7 bases line up with TRBD1. With V trimmed by 3 bases and J by 4 bases, 2 bases remained unmatched. Germline-derived CDR1 and CDR2 are GTSNPN and SVGIG (reference sequence). The CDR3 has 12 residues.

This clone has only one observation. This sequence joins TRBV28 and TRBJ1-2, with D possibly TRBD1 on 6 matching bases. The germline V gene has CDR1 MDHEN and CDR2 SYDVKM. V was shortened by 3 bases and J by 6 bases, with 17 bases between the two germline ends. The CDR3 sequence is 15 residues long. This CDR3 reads CASSFSAAGADGYTF. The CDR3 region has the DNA TGTGCCAGCAGTTTCAGCGCAGCAGGGGCCGATGGCTACACCTTC.

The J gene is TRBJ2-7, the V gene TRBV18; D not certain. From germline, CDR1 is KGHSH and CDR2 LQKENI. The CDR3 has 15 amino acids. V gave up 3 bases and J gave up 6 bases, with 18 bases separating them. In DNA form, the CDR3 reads TGTGCCAGCTCACCGTCATATATGCTTGAAAGCGAGCAGTACTTC. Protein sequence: CASSPSYMLESEQYF.

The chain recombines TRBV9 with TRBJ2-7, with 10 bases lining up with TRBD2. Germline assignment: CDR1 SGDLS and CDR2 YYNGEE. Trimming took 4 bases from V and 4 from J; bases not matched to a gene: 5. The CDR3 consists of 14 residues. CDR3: CASSPSGRYYEQYF. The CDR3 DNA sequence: TGTGCCAGCAGCCCTAGCGGGAGATATTACGAGCAGTACTTC.

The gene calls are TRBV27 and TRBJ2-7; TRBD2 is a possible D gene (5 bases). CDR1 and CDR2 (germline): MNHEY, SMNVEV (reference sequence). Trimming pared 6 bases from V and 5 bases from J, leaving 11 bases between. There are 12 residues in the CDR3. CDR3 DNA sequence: TGTGCCAGCAGAGAGGGTGGGAACGAGCAGTACTTC. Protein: CASREGGNEQYF.

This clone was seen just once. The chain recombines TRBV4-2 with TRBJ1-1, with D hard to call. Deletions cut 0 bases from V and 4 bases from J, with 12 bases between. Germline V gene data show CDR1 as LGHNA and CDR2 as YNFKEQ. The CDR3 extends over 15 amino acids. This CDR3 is CASSQDGIFSTEAFF. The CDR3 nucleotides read TGTGCCAGCAGCCAAGATGGCATTTTTAGCACTGAAGCTTTCTTT.

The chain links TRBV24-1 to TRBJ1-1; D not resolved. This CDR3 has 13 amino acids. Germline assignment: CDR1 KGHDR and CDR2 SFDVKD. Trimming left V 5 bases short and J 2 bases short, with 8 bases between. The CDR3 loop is CATSVTGNTEAFF. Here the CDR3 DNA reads TGTGCCACCAGTGTCACCGGTAACACTGAAGCTTTCTTT.

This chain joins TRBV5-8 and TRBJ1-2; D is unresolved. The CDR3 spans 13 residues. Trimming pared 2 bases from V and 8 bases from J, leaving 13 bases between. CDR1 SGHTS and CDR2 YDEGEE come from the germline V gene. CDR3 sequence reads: CASSFGEFRGYTF. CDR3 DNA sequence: TGTGCCAGCAGCTTCGGGGAATTCAGGGGCTACACCTTC.

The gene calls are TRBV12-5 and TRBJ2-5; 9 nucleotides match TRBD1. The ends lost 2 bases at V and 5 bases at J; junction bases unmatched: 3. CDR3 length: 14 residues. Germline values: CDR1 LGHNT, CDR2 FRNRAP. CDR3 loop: CASGLTGGIETQYF. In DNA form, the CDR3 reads TGTGCTAGTGGTTTGACAGGGGGCATTGAGACCCAGTACTTC.

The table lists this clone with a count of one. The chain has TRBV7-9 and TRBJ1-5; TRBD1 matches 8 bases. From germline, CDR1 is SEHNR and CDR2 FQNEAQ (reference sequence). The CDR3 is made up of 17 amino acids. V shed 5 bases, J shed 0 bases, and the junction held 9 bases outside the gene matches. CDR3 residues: CASSATTGVYSNQPQHF. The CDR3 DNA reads TGTGCCAGCAGCGCGACGACAGGGGTCTATAGCAATCAGCCCCAGCATTTT.

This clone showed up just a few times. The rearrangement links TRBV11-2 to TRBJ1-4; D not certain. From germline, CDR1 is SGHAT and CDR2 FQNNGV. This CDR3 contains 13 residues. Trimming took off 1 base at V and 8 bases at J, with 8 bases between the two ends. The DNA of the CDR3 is TGTGCCAGCAGCTTAGGTTTTGCAGAAAAACTGTTTTTT. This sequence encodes CASSLGFAEKLFF.

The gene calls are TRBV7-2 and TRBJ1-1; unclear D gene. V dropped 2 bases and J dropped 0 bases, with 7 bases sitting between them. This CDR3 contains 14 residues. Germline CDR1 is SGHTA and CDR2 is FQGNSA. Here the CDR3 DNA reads TGTGCCAGCAGCTTATATCCGGTGAACACTGAAGCTTTCTTT. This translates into CASSLYPVNTEAFF.

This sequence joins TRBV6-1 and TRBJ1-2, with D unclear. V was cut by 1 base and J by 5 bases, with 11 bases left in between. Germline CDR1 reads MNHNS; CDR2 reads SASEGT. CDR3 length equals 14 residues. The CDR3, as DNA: TGTGCCAGCAGTGAAGGGCGGACGGTATATGGCTACACCTTC. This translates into CASSEGRTVYGYTF.

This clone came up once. DNA for the CDR3: TGTGCCAGCAGCCCCACGACTGAAGCTTTCTTT. It encodes CASSPTTEAFF. The chain uses TRBV9 and TRBJ1-1; D remains unclear. CDR1 and CDR2 from the germline V gene are SGDLS and YYNGEE. The CDR3 consists of 11 residues. V shed 4 bases and J shed 5 bases, with 6 bases lying between them.

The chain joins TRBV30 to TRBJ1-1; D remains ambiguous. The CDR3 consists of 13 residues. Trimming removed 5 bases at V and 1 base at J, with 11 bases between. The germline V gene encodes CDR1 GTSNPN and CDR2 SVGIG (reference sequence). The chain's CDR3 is CAWQRTENTEAFF. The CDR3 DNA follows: TGTGCCTGGCAAAGGACGGAGAACACTGAAGCTTTCTTT.

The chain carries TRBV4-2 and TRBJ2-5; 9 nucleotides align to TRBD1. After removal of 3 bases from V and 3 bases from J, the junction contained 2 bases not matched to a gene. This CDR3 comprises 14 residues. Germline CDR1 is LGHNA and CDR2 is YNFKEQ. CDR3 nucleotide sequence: TGTGCCAGCAGCCAGGGACAGGGAGAAGAGACCCAGTACTTC. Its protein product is CASSQGQGEETQYF.

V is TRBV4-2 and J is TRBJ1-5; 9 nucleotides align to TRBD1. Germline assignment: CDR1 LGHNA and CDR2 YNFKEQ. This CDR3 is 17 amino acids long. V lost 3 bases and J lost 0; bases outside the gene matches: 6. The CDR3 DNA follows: TGTGCCAGCAGCCAGGGACAGGGCGGTAGTAGCAATCAGCCCCAGCATTTT. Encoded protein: CASSQGQGGSSNQPQHF.

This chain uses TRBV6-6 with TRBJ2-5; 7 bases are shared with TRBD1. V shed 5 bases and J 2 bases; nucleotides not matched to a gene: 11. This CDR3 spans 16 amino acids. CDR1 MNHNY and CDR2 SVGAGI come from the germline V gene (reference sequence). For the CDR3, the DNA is TGTGCCAGCAGTCGAAACAGGGGCGGAAGGCAAGAGACCCAGTACTTC. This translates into CASSRNRGGRQETQYF.

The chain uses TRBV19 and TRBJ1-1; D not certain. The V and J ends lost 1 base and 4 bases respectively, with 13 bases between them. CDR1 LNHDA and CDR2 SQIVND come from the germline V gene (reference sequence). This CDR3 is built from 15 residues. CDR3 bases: TGTGCCAGTAGTATAGCAACAAGCCGGGGCACTGAAGCTTTCTTT. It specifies CASSIATSRGTEAFF.

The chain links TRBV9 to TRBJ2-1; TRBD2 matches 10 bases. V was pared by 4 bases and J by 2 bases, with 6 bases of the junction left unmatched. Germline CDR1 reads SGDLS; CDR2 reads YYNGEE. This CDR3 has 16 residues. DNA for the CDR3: TGTGCCAGCAGCCCCCTAGCGGGAGTGGCCTACAATGAGCAGTTCTTC. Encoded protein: CASSPLAGVAYNEQFF.

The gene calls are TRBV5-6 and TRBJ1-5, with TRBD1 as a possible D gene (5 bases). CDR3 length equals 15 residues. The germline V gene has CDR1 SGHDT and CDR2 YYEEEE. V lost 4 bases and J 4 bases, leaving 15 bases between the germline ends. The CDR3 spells CASSLGGRPNQPQHF. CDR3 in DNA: TGTGCCAGCAGCCTTGGGGGGAGGCCGAATCAGCCCCAGCATTTT.

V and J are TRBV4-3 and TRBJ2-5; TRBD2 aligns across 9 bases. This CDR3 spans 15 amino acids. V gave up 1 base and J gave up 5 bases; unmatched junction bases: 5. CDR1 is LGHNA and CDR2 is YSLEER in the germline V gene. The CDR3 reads CASSQVGAGGETQYF. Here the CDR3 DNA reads TGCGCCAGCAGCCAAGTTGGAGCGGGGGGCGAGACCCAGTACTTC.

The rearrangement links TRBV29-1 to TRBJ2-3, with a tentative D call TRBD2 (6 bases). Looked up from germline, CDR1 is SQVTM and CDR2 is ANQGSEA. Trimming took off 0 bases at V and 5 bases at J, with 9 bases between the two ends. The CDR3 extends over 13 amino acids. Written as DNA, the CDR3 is TGCAGCGTTGAAGAGGAGGGGCTAGATACGCAGTATTTT. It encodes CSVEEEGLDTQYF.

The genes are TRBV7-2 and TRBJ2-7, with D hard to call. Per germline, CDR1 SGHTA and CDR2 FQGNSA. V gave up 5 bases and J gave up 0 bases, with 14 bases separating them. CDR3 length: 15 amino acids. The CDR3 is CASSLYVAASYEQYF. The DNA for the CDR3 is TGTGCCAGCAGCCTCTACGTGGCAGCCTCCTACGAGCAGTACTTC. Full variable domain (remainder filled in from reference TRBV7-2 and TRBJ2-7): GAGVSQSPSNKVTEKGKDVELRCDPISGHTALYWYRQSLGQGLEFLIYFQGNSAPDKSGLPSDRFSAERTGGSVSTLTIQRTQQEDSAVYLCASSLYVAASYEQYFGPGTRLTVT.